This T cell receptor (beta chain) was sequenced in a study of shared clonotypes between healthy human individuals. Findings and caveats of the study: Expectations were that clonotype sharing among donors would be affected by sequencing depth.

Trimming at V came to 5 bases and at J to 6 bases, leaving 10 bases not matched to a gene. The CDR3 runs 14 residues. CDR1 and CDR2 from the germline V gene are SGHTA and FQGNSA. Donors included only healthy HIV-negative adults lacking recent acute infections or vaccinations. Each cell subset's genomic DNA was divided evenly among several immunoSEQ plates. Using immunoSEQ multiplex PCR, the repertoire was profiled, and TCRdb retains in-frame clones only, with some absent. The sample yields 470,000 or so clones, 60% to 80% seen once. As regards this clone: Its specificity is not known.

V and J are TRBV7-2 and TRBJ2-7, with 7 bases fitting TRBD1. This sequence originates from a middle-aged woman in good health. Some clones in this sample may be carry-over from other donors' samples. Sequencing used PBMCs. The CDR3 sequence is CASSPKTGSGEQYF. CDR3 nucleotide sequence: TGTGCCAGCAGCCCAAAGACAGGGTCGGGCGAGCAGTACTTC. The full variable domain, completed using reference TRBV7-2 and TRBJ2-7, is GAGVSQSPSNKVTEKGKDVELRCDPISGHTALYWYRQSLGQGLEFLIYFQGNSAPDKSGLPSDRFSAERTGGSVSTLTIQRTQQEDSAVYLCASSPKTGSGEQYFGPGTRLTVT.